This T cell receptor (beta chain) was captured by sequencing in a study of brain T cells in children with intractable seizures. Findings and caveats of the study: Pre-surgery blood may have been undersampled, hiding some clones. Only CDR3 sequence similarity suggested viral specificity, without known HCMV serostatus.

Time point described: blood from clinic visit 5 months post-surgery; TSC patient then seizure free. The germline gives CDR1 SGHVS, CDR2 FQNEAQ. V was clipped by 1 base and J by 4 bases, with 14 bases between them. The CDR3 is 16 amino acids. A single count supports this clone. No antigen is known for it. The table came from immunoSEQ multiplex PCR; TCRdb's copy has only in-frame clones and leaves some out. The repertoire holds 340,000 or so clones, over 90% seen once, with under 7% in the top ten. The TCR comes from a boy younger than two with tuberous sclerosis and intractable seizures. The rearrangement joins TRBV7-8 to TRBJ2-1; D gene unclear. Material: peripheral blood, obtained roughly 5 months after surgery. The CDR3 loop is CASSLDEVLAYNEQFF. The CDR3 DNA reads as TGTGCCAGCAGCTTAGACGAAGTGTTGGCATACAATGAGCAGTTCTTC.